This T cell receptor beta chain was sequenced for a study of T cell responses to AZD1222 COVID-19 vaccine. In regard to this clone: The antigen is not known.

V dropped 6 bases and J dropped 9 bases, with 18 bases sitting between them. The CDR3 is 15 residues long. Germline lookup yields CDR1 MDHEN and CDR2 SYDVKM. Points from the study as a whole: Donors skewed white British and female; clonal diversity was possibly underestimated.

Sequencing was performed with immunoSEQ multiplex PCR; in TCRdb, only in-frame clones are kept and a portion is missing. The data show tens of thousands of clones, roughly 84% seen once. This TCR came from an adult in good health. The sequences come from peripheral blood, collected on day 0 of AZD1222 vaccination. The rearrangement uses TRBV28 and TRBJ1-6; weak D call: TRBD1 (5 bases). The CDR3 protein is CASRKTAGRGSPLHF. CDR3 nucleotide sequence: TGTGCCAGCAGGAAAACGGCAGGGAGAGGTTCACCCCTCCACTTT.